This paragraph covers one T cell receptor (beta chain) sequence. No antigen is known for it. This sample was included in a study of CD4 T cells in relation to SARS-CoV-2 and coronaviruses. Across the whole study: The restricting HLA molecule for shared crossreactive spike epitopes was mapped.

CD4+ T cells from unexposed donors were obtained before the COVID-19 pandemic (2011-2018). Isolation of CD4+ T cells took place after nine to ten days in culture. Libraries were prepared by immunoSEQ multiplex PCR; TCRdb keeps only in-frame clonotypes and omits some of them. The data contain more than 15,000 clones, roughly 80% of them seen just once; the ten biggest clones take up approximately 25%. The CDR3 is 14 residues long. Germline V gives CDR1 LGHDT, CDR2 YNNKEL (reference sequence). Between the trimmed V and J ends, which lost 1 base and 6 bases, there was a span of 9 bases. Source material: CD4+ T cells from PBMCs, cultured in vitro. This chain connects TRBV3-1 (or the pseudogene TRBV3-2) to TRBJ1-4; perhaps TRBD1 as D (5 bases). This clonotype originated in a human donor in good health. The CDR3 spells CASSQGQFYEKLFF. In DNA, the CDR3 is TGTGCCAGCAGCCAAGGACAGTTCTATGAAAAACTGTTTTTT.